This T cell receptor beta chain was captured by sequencing in a study of CD8+ T cells in alopecia areata. Study summary: Administration of oral tofacitinib to treated patients was at 5 to 10 mg twice daily. The study, taken as a whole, reports: With patients, TCR sharing proved less clear than in mice, a difference possibly related to HLA. Higher clonality was seen in lesional scalp than in normal scalp, especially in alopecia totalis/universalis.

Extracted RNA was reverse transcribed, and the resulting cDNA served as sequencing template. Clones were sequenced by immunoSEQ multiplex PCR, and TCRdb holds only the in-frame ones, with some missing. The table has 170,000 or so clones, approximately 59% seen once. This clone was picked up a small number of times. Its target is not known. V was trimmed by 8 bases and J by 7 bases, leaving 20 bases between them. Germline values: CDR1 SQVTM, CDR2 ANQGSEA. This CDR3 has 13 amino acids. Those with alopecia areata gave lesional scalp punch biopsies and peripheral blood. This TCR was sampled from a human donor with alopecia areata. The chain is built from TRBV29-1 and TRBJ2-5; D is possibly TRBD1 (5 bases). This sample comprised CD4+ T cells sorted from blood, obtained at week 0. The CDR3 spells CSIRPGRDGTQYF. CDR3 DNA: TGCAGCATTCGCCCAGGGCGAGATGGGACCCAGTACTTC.